These 31 T cell receptor beta chains came from one sample sequenced in a study of T cell responses to AZD1222 COVID-19 vaccine. The table came from immunoSEQ multiplex PCR; TCRdb's copy has only in-frame clones and leaves some out. The sample lists 95,000 to 110,000 clones, approximately 89% seen once, with 22% in the top ten. The sequenced sample was peripheral blood, obtained on day 0 of AZD1222 vaccination. The receptors were gathered from an adult in good health.

This clone was recorded once. The chain uses TRBV5-6 and TRBJ1-2; TRBD1 matches 7 bases. CDR3 length: 14 amino acids. V trimming: 4 bases; J trimming: 4 bases; junction bases outside the gene matches: 7. Germline CDR1 is SGHDT and CDR2 is YYEEEE. The CDR3 sequence: CASSPTGDVYGYTF. Written as DNA, the CDR3 is TGTGCCAGCAGCCCAACAGGGGACGTCTATGGCTACACCTTC.

This sequence joins TRBV4-3 and TRBJ2-7, with 12 bases aligning to TRBD2. This CDR3 spans 14 amino acids. The V gene end was trimmed by 4 bases and the J gene end by 7 bases; junction bases not matched to a gene: 5. The germline CDR1 and CDR2 sequences are LGHNA and YSLEER. CDR3 sequence: CASSRRLAGDEQYF. The CDR3 bases are TGCGCCAGCAGCCGTAGACTAGCGGGGGATGAGCAGTACTTC.

The V and J genes are TRBV3-1 (or the pseudogene TRBV3-2) and TRBJ2-2; D unclear. Germline-derived CDR1 and CDR2 are LGHDT and YNNKEL (reference sequence). Trimming shortened V by 2 bases and J by 7 bases, and 5 bases separated the two germline ends. This CDR3 has 12 amino acids. The CDR3 protein is CASSQRLGELFF. DNA for the CDR3: TGTGCCAGCAGCCAAAGGCTCGGGGAGCTGTTTTTT.

This sequence joins TRBV11-2 and TRBJ2-3; TRBD1 is a possible D gene (5 bases). The CDR3 extends over 15 amino acids. The V gene's germline CDR1 is SGHAT and CDR2 FQNNGV. Trimming pared 4 bases from V and 3 bases from J, leaving 14 bases between. The chain's CDR3 is CASSSEDTRTDTQYF. CDR3 nucleotide sequence: TGTGCCAGCAGCTCCGAGGACACGAGGACAGATACGCAGTATTTT. The variable domain in full, completed from reference TRBV11-2 and TRBJ2-3, reads EAGVAQSPRYKIIEKRQSVAFWCNPISGHATLYWYQQILGQGPKLLIQFQNNGVVDDSQLPKDRFSAERLKGVDSTLKIQPAKLEDSAVYLCASSSEDTRTDTQYFGPGTRLTVL.

This chain connects TRBV9 to TRBJ1-2; D may be TRBD1 (5 bases). CDR1 is SGDLS and CDR2 is YYNGEE in the germline V gene. The CDR3 covers 14 residues. Deletions cut 2 bases from V and 2 bases from J, with 10 bases between. The CDR3 coding sequence is TGTGCCAGCAGCGTTGGCGGGGGAAACTATGGCTACACCTTC. Amino acid sequence: CASSVGGGNYGYTF.

V gene TRBV5-8 combines with J gene TRBJ1-5, with TRBD1 matching over 9 bases. V lost 0 bases to trimming and J lost 6 bases; unmatched junction nucleotides: 7. The CDR3 extends over 16 amino acids. The V gene's germline CDR1 is SGHTS and CDR2 YDEGEE. The CDR3 sequence is CASSLVGTGSGQPQHF. CDR3 bases: TGTGCCAGCAGCTTGGTTGGGACAGGGTCCGGTCAGCCCCAGCATTTT. The full variable domain, rest sourced from reference TRBV5-8 and TRBJ1-5, is EAGVTQSPTHLIKTRGQQATLRCSPISGHTSVYWYQQALGLGLQFLLWYDEGEERNRGNFPPRFSGRQFPNYSSELNVNALELEDSALYLCASSLVGTGSGQPQHFGDGTRLSIL.

The V and J genes are TRBV15 and TRBJ2-7; D is undetermined. The CDR3 spans 15 residues. The V end lost 0 bases, the J end lost 2 bases, and 11 bases lay between the germline ends. Looked up from germline, CDR1 is LNHNV and CDR2 is YYDKDF (reference sequence). CDR3 amino acids: CATSRDPGITYEQYF. The CDR3 bases are TGTGCCACCAGCAGAGATCCCGGCATTACCTACGAGCAGTACTTC.

This clone is a singleton in its sample. The chain has TRBV15 and TRBJ1-2; TRBD1 agrees at 7 bases. Per germline, CDR1 LNHNV and CDR2 YYDKDF (reference sequence). J was trimmed by 4 bases and V by 5 bases; bases with no gene match: 4. This CDR3 has 13 residues. The CDR3 is CATSGNRGYGYTF. The CDR3 DNA reads as TGTGCCACCAGCGGGAACAGGGGCTATGGCTACACCTTC.

V is TRBV9 and J is TRBJ2-5; D is perhaps TRBD2 (6 bases). V was trimmed by 5 bases and J by 5 bases, leaving 13 bases between them. The CDR3 runs to 13 residues. The germline gives CDR1 SGDLS, CDR2 YYNGEE. The CDR3 here is CASSEGTQETQYF. CDR3 coding DNA: TGTGCCAGCAGTGAAGGGACTCAGGAGACCCAGTACTTC.

The genes are TRBV19 and TRBJ2-3; D possibly corresponds to TRBD1 (5 bases). The CDR3 spans 16 residues. Trimming shortened V by 5 bases and J by 1 base, and 16 bases separated the two germline ends. Germline V gene lookup returns CDR1 LNHDA and CDR2 SQIVND (reference sequence). The CDR3 coding sequence is TGTGCCAGTAGTCTCCAGGCAGGGAAGGGCACAGATACGCAGTATTTT. It yields the protein CASSLQAGKGTDTQYF. The full variable domain, with the rest looked up from reference TRBV19 and TRBJ2-3, is DGGITQSPKYLFRKEGQNVTLSCEQNLNHDAMYWYRQDPGQGLRLIYYSQIVNDFQKGDIAEGYSVSREKKESFPLTVTSAQKNPTAFYLCASSLQAGKGTDTQYFGPGTRLTVL.

V gene TRBV6-5 combines with J gene TRBJ2-5; perhaps TRBD1 as D (5 bases). Trimming shortened V by 0 bases and J by 5 bases, and 10 bases separated the two germline ends. The CDR3 length is 14 residues. Germline CDR1 and CDR2: MNHEY and SVGAGI. CDR3 region: CASSYSTWGETQYF. The CDR3 nucleotides read TGTGCCAGCAGTTACTCGACCTGGGGCGAGACCCAGTACTTC.

The chain couples TRBV28 to TRBJ2-3; TRBD2 matches 14 bases. This CDR3 comprises 17 residues. The germline gives CDR1 MDHEN, CDR2 SYDVKM. V was pared by 3 bases and J by 2 bases, with 4 bases of the junction left unmatched. This CDR3 is CASSFGLAGGITDTQYF. CDR3 nucleotide sequence: TGTGCCAGCAGTTTCGGACTAGCGGGGGGAATCACAGATACGCAGTATTTT.

The rearrangement joins TRBV7-7 to TRBJ2-2; the D gene is possibly TRBD1 (6 bases). Trimming removed 6 bases at V and 6 bases at J, with 17 bases between. This CDR3 spans 15 amino acids. Germline V gene sequence: CDR1 SSHAT, CDR2 FNYEAQ (reference sequence). CDR3 in DNA: TGTGCCAGCAGTCCTACAGGGATTCGGGCCGGGGAGCTGTTTTTT. Amino acid sequence: CASSPTGIRAGELFF.

J is TRBJ2-1 and V is TRBV7-9; D not certain. V lost 4 bases and J lost 8, with 18 bases in between. Germline CDR1 reads SEHNR; CDR2 reads FQNEAQ (reference sequence). The CDR3 is 15 residues long. CDR3 protein: CASSSPWGTSYEQFF. The CDR3 bases are TGTGCCAGCAGCTCTCCGTGGGGTACTTCGTATGAGCAGTTCTTC.

J is TRBJ2-1 and V is TRBV21-1; the tabulated D call, TRBD1, remains unverified against the DNA. TRBV21-1 is marked as a pseudogene. The length of the CDR3 is 13 residues. The CDR3: CASSNWAENEQFF. The CDR3 DNA is TGTGCCAGCAGCAATTGGGCTGAGAATGAGCAGTTCTTC.

The V and J genes are TRBV6-1 and TRBJ1-5; D remains unclear. This CDR3 is 16 amino acids long. V lost 2 bases and J lost 3, with 14 bases in between. Per the germline V gene, CDR1 is MNHNS and CDR2 is SASEGT. CDR3 sequence (DNA): TGTGCCAGCAGTGAAACCCTTCGAGCGCACAATCAGCCCCAGCATTTT. Amino acid sequence: CASSETLRAHNQPQHF.

The gene calls are TRBV4-1 and TRBJ2-3, with 7 bases matching TRBD2. CDR3 size: 15 residues. The V segment lost 3 bases and the J segment 2 bases; nucleotides outside the gene matches: 5. The germline CDR1 and CDR2 sequences are MGHRA and YSYEKL. The DNA of the CDR3 is TGCGCCAGCAGCCAGTGGGCGGGAGTCACAGATACGCAGTATTTT. Translated, it gives CASSQWAGVTDTQYF.

For the CDR3, the DNA is TGTGCCAGCAGTTACGACAACAGGGTTGGGCAGCCCCAGCATTTT. It translates to CASSYDNRVGQPQHF. The chain carries TRBV6-2 or TRBV6-3 and TRBJ1-5; D is perhaps TRBD1 (6 bases). The CDR3 runs 15 residues. Looked up from germline, CDR1 is MNHEY and CDR2 is SVGEGT. The V end lost 2 bases, the J end lost 7 bases, and 15 bases lay between the germline ends.

This rearrangement joins TRBV18 to TRBJ1-3; D not certain. The CDR3 consists of 14 residues. Deletions cut 3 bases from V and 2 bases from J, with 8 bases between. The germline V gene encodes CDR1 KGHSH and CDR2 LQKENI. In nucleotides, the CDR3 is TGTGCCAGCTCACCTACTGAAACTGGAAACACCATATATTTT. This gives the protein CASSPTETGNTIYF.

The CDR3 nucleotides read TGTGCCAGCAGCATGGGACGAGGGGACTATGGCTACACCTTC. As protein: CASSMGRGDYGYTF. The chain employs TRBV7-8 and TRBJ1-2; D perhaps matches TRBD1 (5 bases). Germline V gene sequence: CDR1 SGHVS, CDR2 FQNEAQ. Trimming removed 5 bases at V and 3 bases at J, with 13 bases between. The CDR3 consists of 14 residues.

This sequence joins TRBV18 and TRBJ1-3; D ambiguous. Germline V lookup: CDR1 KGHSH, CDR2 LQKENI. V was clipped by 3 bases and J by 1 base, with 7 bases between them. The CDR3 runs to 14 residues. DNA for the CDR3: TGTGCCAGCTCACCCACGGGATCTGGAAACACCATATATTTT. It is translated as CASSPTGSGNTIYF. The whole variable domain, filled in from reference TRBV18 and TRBJ1-3, reads NAGVMQNPRHLVRRRGQEARLRCSPMKGHSHVYWYRQLPEEGLKFMVYLQKENIIDESGMPKERFSAEFPKEGPSILRIQQVVRGDSAAYFCASSPTGSGNTIYFGEGSWLTVV.

The chain couples TRBV18 to TRBJ2-3; D is ambiguous. The V end was cut by 8 bases, the J end by 4 bases, with 16 bases between. This CDR3 contains 14 residues. CDR1 is KGHSH and CDR2 is LQKENI in the germline V gene. The chain's CDR3 is CASLPLGRPDTQYF. In nucleotides, the CDR3 is TGTGCCAGCCTCCCTTTGGGCCGGCCAGATACGCAGTATTTT.

The chain couples TRBV4-3 to TRBJ2-1; possibly TRBD2 for D (6 bases). Trimming took off 0 bases at V and 10 bases at J, with 13 bases between the two ends. There are 14 residues in the CDR3. The germline CDR1 and CDR2 sequences are LGHNA and YSLEER. The CDR3 sequence: CASSQDGGWREQFF. In nucleotides, the CDR3 is TGCGCCAGCAGCCAAGATGGGGGGTGGCGGGAGCAGTTCTTC.

This clone was recorded only once. The chain recombines TRBV19 with TRBJ1-1; no clear D gene. The CDR3 sequence is 13 residues long. The germline CDR1 and CDR2 sequences are LNHDA and SQIVND (reference sequence). Trimming removed 4 bases at V and 4 bases at J, with 10 bases between. The CDR3 DNA reads TGTGCCAGTAGTAGAGACCCGAGCACTGAAGCTTTCTTT. Protein: CASSRDPSTEAFF.

The chain employs TRBV3-1 (or the pseudogene TRBV3-2) and TRBJ1-1; D remains ambiguous. V lost 4 bases and J lost 5, with 11 bases in between. The CDR3 consists of 13 residues. Germline-derived CDR1 and CDR2 are LGHDT and YNNKEL (reference sequence). This CDR3 is CASSPQGITEAFF. The CDR3, as DNA: TGTGCCAGCAGCCCCCAAGGGATTACTGAAGCTTTCTTT.

The rearrangement joins TRBV2 to TRBJ1-6; a weak D match, TRBD1 (6 bases). Germline-derived CDR1 and CDR2 are SNHLY and FYNNEI. With 6 bases removed from V and 5 bases from J, the gap between germline ends came to 20 bases. The CDR3 extends over 17 amino acids. The CDR3 DNA sequence: TGTGCCAGCAGCGAAATCGGACGACAGGATAATAATTCACCCCTCCACTTT. Amino acids: CASSEIGRQDNNSPLHF.

The chain couples TRBV10-3 to TRBJ2-1; 8 positions match TRBD2. The CDR3 loop spans 18 amino acids. The V gene's germline CDR1 is ENHRY and CDR2 SYGVKD. Losses at the gene ends were 4 bases for V and 1 base for J; bases not matched to a gene: 12. The CDR3 DNA follows: TGTGCCATCAGTGCGCGTGAACTGGGCGGGGGGTCCTACAATGAGCAGTTCTTC. It translates to CAISARELGGGSYNEQFF.

J is TRBJ2-2 and V is TRBV2, with D unclear. This CDR3 has 13 amino acids. Germline assignment: CDR1 SNHLY and CDR2 FYNNEI. V was clipped by 4 bases and J by 4 bases, with 7 bases between them. The CDR3 DNA sequence: TGTGCCAGCAGTGGTTTTAGCACCGGGGAGCTGTTTTTT. Translating it yields CASSGFSTGELFF.

V usage is TRBV19 and J usage is TRBJ2-7; 7 bases are a match to TRBD1. This CDR3 comprises 15 residues. The V gene end was trimmed by 6 bases and the J gene end by 2 bases; junction bases not matched to a gene: 10. Germline CDR1 is LNHDA and CDR2 is SQIVND (reference sequence). The CDR3 sequence: CASSRGWGQPYEQYF. The DNA of the CDR3 is TGTGCCAGTAGCCGGGGATGGGGACAGCCCTACGAGCAGTACTTC.

For the CDR3, the DNA is TGTGCCAGCAGTTCGACAGGAGAAATATACAATGAGCAGTTCTTC. Amino acids: CASSSTGEIYNEQFF. The V and J genes are TRBV6-2 or TRBV6-3 and TRBJ2-1; D is perhaps TRBD1 (6 bases). In germline, CDR1 is MNHEY, CDR2 SVGEGT. V lost 4 bases to trimming and J lost 4 bases, with 14 bases between them. The CDR3 loop spans 15 amino acids.

The V call is TRBV15, the J call TRBJ1-2; D gene unclear. Germline V gene lookup returns CDR1 LNHNV and CDR2 YYDKDF (reference sequence). V was cut by 5 bases and J by 2 bases, with 6 bases left in between. This CDR3 spans 12 amino acids. CDR3: CATSGMNYGYTF. Written as DNA, the CDR3 is TGTGCCACCAGCGGCATGAACTATGGCTACACCTTC.